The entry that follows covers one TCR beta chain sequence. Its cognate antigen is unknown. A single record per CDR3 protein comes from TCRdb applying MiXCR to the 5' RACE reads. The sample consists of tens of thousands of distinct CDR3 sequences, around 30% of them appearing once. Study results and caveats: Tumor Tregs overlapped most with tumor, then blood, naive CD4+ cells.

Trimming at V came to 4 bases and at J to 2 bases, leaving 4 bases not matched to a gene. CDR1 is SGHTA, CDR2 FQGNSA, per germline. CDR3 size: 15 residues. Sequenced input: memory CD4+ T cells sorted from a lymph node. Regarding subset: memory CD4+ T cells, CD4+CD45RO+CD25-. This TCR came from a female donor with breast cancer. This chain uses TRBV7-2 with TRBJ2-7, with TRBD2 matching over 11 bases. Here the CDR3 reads CASSSGLAVTYEQYF. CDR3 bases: TGTGCCAGCAGCTCGGGACTAGCGGTAACCTACGAGCAGTACTTC. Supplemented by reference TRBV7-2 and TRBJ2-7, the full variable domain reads GAGVSQSPSNKVTEKGKDVELRCDPISGHTALYWYRQSLGQGLEFLIYFQGNSAPDKSGLPSDRFSAERTGGSVSTLTIQRTQQEDSAVYLCASSSGLAVTYEQYFGPGTRLTVT.